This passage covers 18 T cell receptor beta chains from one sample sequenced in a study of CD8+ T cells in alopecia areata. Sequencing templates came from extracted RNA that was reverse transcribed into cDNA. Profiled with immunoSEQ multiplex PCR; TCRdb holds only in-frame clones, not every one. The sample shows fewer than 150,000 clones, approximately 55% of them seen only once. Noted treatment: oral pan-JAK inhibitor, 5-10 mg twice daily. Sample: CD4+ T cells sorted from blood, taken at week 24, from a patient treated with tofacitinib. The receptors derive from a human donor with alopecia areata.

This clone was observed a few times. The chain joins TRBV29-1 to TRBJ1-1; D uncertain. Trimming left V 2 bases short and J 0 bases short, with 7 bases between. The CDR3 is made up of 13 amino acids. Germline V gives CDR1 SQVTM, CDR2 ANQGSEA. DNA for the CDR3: TGCAGCGTTGAAAAATTGGTGAACACTGAAGCTTTCTTT. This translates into CSVEKLVNTEAFF.

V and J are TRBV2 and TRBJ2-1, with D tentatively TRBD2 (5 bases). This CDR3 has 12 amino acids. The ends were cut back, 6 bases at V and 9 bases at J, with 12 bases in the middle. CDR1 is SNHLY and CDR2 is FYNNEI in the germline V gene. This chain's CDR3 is CASSRGSGEQFF. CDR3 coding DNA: TGTGCCAGCAGCCGAGGGAGTGGTGAGCAGTTCTTC.

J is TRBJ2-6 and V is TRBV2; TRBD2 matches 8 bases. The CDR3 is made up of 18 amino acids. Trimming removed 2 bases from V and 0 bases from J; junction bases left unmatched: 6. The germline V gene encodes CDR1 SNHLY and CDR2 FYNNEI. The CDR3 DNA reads TGTGCCAGCAGTGAATCGGGGGGGCCAACCTCTGGGGCCAACGTCCTGACTTTC. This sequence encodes CASSESGGPTSGANVLTF.

CDR3 nucleotides: TGCGCCAGCAGCTTGGCCATGGGTCTGAACACTGAAGCTTTCTTT. Protein sequence: CASSLAMGLNTEAFF. The chain links TRBV5-1 to TRBJ1-1; D call uncertain. The CDR3 consists of 15 residues. Germline loops: CDR1 SGHRS, CDR2 YFSETQ. Trimming pared 0 bases from V and 0 bases from J, leaving 9 bases between.

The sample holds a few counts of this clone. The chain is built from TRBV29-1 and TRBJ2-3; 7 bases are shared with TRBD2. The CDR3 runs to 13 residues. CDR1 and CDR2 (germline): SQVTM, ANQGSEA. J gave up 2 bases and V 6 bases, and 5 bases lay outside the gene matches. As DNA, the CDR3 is TGCAGCGTGAGGGGACTAACCACAGATACGCAGTATTTT. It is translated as CSVRGLTTDTQYF.

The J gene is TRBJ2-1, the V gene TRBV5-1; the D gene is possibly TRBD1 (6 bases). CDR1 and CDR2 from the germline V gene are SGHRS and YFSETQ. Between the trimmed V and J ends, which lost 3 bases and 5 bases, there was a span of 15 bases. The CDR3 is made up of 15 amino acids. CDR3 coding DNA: TGCGCCAGCAGCTCGACAGGACCTCAAGACAATGAGCAGTTCTTC. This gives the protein CASSSTGPQDNEQFF.

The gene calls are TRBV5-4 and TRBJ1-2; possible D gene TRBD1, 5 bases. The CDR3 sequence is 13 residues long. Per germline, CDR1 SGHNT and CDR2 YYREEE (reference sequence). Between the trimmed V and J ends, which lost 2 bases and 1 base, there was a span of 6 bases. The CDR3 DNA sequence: TGTGCCAGCAGCTTTGGGGGTAACTATGGCTACACCTTC. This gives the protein CASSFGGNYGYTF.

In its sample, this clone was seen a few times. The CDR3 DNA reads as TGCGCCAGCAGCCAAGATCGGGGAAGGAGAGATTCACCCCTCCACTTT. Its protein is CASSQDRGRRDSPLHF. This rearrangement joins TRBV4-1 to TRBJ1-6; D remains unclear. The CDR3 has 16 residues. In germline, CDR1 is MGHRA, CDR2 YSYEKL. The V gene lost 0 bases and the J gene lost 8 bases, with 14 bases spanning the gap.

CDR3 sequence reads: CAISESQGKQYF. Written as DNA, the CDR3 is TGTGCCATCAGTGAGTCACAGGGCAAGCAGTACTTC. The chain couples TRBV10-3 to TRBJ2-7; D possibly corresponds to TRBD1 (6 bases). Germline lookup yields CDR1 ENHRY and CDR2 SYGVKD. CDR3 size: 12 residues. The germline V and J ends were trimmed by 0 bases and 8 bases, with 8 bases remaining between them.

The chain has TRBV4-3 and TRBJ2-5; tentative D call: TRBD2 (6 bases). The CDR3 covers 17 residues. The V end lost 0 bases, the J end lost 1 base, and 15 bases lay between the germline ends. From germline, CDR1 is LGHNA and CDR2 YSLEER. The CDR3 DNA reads TGCGCCAGCAGCCAAGATTCTCGGACTACTGGCCAAGAGACCCAGTACTTC. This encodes CASSQDSRTTGQETQYF.

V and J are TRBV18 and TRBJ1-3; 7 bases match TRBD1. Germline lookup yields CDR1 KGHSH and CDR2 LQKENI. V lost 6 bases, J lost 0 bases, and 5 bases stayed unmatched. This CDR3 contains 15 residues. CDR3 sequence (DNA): TGTGCCAGCTCGTCCGGGACAGACTCTGGAAACACCATATATTTT. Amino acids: CASSSGTDSGNTIYF.

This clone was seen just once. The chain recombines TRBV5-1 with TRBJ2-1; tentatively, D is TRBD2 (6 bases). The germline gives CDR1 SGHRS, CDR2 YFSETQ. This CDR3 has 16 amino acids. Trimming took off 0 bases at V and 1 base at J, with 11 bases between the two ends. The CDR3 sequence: CASSLAHGGSYNEQFF. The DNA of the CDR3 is TGCGCCAGCAGCTTGGCGCACGGAGGGTCCTACAATGAGCAGTTCTTC.

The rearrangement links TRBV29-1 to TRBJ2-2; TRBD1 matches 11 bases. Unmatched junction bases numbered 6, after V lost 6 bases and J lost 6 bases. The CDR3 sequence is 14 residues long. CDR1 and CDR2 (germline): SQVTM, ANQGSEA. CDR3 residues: CSVTGTGGPGELFF. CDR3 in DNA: TGCAGCGTCACGGGGACAGGGGGGCCCGGGGAGCTGTTTTTT.

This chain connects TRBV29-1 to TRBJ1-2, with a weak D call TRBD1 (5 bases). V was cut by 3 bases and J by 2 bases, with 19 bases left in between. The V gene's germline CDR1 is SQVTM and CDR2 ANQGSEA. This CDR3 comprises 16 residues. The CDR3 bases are TGCAGCGTTGAGGGGCCGTCCTTACTCCGAAACTATGGCTACACCTTC. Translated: CSVEGPSLLRNYGYTF.

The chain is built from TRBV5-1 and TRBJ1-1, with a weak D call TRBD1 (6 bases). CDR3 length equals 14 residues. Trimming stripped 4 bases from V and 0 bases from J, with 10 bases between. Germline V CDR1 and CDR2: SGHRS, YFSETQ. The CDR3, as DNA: TGCGCCAGCAGCCCCGGGGGCATGAACACTGAAGCTTTCTTT. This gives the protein CASSPGGMNTEAFF. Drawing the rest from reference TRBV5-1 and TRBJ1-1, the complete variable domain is KAGVTQTPRYLIKTRGQQVTLSCSPISGHRSVSWYQQTPGQGLQFLFEYFSETQRNKGNFPGRFSGRQFSNSRSEMNVSTLELGDSALYLCASSPGGMNTEAFFGQGTRLTVV.

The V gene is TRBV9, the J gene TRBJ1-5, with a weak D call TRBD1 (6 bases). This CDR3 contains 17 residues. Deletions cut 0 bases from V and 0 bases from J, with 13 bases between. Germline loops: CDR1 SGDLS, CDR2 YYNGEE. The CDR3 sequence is CASSVGQDPYSNQPQHF. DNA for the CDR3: TGTGCCAGCAGCGTAGGACAGGACCCTTATAGCAATCAGCCCCAGCATTTT.

CDR3 sequence (DNA): TGTGCCAGCAGCCACCAAGTACAGGTATCACCCCTCCACTTT. Translation gives CASSHQVQVSPLHF. J is TRBJ1-6 and V is TRBV13, with TRBD1 as a possible D gene (5 bases). Germline V gene lookup returns CDR1 PRHDT and CDR2 FYEKMQ (reference sequence). The CDR3 is 14 amino acids. Trimming took 5 bases from V and 10 from J, leaving 15 bases between them. Variable domain in full (rest from reference TRBV13 and TRBJ1-6): AAGVIQSPRHLIKEKRETATLKCYPIPRHDTVYWYQQGPGQDPQFLISFYEKMQSDKGSIPDRFSAQQFSDYHSELNMSSLELGDSALYFCASSHQVQVSPLHFGNGTRLTVT.

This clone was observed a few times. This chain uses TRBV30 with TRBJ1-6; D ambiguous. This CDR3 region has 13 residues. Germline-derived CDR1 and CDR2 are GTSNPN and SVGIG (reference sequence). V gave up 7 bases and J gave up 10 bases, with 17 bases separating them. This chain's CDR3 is CASERGLQSPLHF. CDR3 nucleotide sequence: TGTGCCTCCGAACGGGGTTTACAATCACCCCTCCACTTT.